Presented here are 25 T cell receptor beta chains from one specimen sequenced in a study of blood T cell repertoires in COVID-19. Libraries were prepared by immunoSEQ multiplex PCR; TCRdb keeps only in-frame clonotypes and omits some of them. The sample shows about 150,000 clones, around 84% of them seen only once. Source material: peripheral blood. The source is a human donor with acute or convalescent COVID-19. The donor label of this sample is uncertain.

The CDR3 loop is CASATGTARTDTQYF. CDR3 coding DNA: TGTGCCAGCGCCACTGGGACTGCGCGCACAGATACGCAGTATTTT. The chain combines TRBV2 with TRBJ2-3, with D perhaps TRBD2 (6 bases). V lost 8 bases to trimming and J lost 1 base, with 16 bases between them. The CDR3 consists of 15 residues. Germline CDR1 is SNHLY and CDR2 is FYNNEI.

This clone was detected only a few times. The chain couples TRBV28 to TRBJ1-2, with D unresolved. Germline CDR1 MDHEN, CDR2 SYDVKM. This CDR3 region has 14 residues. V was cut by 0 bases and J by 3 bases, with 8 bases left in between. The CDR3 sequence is CASSLWGQYYGYTF. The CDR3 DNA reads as TGTGCCAGCAGTTTATGGGGCCAGTACTATGGCTACACCTTC.

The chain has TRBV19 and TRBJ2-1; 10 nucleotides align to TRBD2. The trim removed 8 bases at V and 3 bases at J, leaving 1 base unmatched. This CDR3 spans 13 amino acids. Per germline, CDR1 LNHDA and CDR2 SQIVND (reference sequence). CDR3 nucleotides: TGTGCCAGTCGACTAGCGGGCTACAATGAGCAGTTCTTC. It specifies CASRLAGYNEQFF. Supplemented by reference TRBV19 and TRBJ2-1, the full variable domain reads DGGITQSPKYLFRKEGQNVTLSCEQNLNHDAMYWYRQDPGQGLRLIYYSQIVNDFQKGDIAEGYSVSREKKESFPLTVTSAQKNPTAFYLCASRLAGYNEQFFGPGTRLTVL.

DNA for the CDR3: TGTGCCAGCAGCGTCGGGGGTAGGCAGCCCCAGCATTTT. Translating gives CASSVGGRQPQHF. The chain joins TRBV9 to TRBJ1-5; tentative D call: TRBD1 (5 bases). The CDR3 sequence is 13 residues long. From germline, CDR1 is SGDLS and CDR2 YYNGEE. V shed 2 bases and J shed 7 bases, with 10 bases lying between them.

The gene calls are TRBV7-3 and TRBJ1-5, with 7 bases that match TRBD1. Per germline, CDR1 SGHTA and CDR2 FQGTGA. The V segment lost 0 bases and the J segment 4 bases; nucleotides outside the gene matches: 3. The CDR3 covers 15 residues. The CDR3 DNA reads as TGTGCCAGCAGCTTAACCGGGACAGATAATCAGCCCCAGCATTTT. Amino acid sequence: CASSLTGTDNQPQHF. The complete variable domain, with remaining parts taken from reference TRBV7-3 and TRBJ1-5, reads GAGVSQTPSNKVTEKGKYVELRCDPISGHTALYWYRQSLGQGPEFLIYFQGTGAADDSGLPNDRFFAVRPEGSVSTLKIQRTERGDSAVYLCASSLTGTDNQPQHFGDGTRLSIL.

DNA for the CDR3: TGTGCCAGCAGTTTGAGGACAGGGGTTCCCTACGAGCAGTACGTC. Protein sequence: CASSLRTGVPYEQYV. The chain couples TRBV27 to TRBJ2-7, with 9 bases lining up with TRBD1. CDR1 is MNHEY and CDR2 is SMNVEV in the germline V gene (reference sequence). J gave up 2 bases and V 3 bases, and 5 bases lay outside the gene matches. This CDR3 has 15 amino acids.

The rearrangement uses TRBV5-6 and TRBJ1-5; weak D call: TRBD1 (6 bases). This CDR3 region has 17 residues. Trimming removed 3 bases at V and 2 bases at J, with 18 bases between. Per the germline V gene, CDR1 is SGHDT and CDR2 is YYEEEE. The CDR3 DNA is TGTGCCAGCAGCTCACTACAGGGAGGGACCCGCAATCAGCCCCAGCATTTT. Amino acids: CASSSLQGGTRNQPQHF.

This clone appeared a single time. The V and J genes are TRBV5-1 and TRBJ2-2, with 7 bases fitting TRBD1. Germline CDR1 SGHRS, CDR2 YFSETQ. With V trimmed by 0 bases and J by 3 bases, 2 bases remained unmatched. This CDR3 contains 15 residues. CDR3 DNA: TGCGCCAGCAGCTTGGCAGGACAGGACACCGGGGAGCTGTTTTTT. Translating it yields CASSLAGQDTGELFF.

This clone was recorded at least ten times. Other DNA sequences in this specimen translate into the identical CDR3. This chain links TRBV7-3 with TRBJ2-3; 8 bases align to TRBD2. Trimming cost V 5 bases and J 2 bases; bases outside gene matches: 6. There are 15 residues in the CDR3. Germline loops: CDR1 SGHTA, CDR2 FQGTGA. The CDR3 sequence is CASSGGAGVTDTQYF. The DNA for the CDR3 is TGTGCCAGCAGCGGAGGAGCGGGGGTCACAGATACGCAGTATTTT.

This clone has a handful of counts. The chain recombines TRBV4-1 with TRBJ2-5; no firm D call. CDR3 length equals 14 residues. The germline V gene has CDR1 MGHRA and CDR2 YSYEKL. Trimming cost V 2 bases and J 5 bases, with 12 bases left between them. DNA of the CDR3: TGCGCCAGCAGCCAATTTGACTTGGTGGAGACCCAGTACTTC. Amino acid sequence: CASSQFDLVETQYF.

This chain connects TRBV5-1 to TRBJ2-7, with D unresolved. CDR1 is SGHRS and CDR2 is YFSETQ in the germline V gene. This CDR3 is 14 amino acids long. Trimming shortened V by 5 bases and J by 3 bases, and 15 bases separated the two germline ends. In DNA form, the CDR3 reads TGCGCCAGCAGTAATAGTCTAAGTAACTACGAGCAGTACTTC. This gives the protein CASSNSLSNYEQYF.

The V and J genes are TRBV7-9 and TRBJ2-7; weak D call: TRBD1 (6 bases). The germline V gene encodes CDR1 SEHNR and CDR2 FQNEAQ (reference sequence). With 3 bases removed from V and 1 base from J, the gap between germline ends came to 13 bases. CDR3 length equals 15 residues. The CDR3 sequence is CASSFTGSFSYEQYF. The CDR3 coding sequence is TGTGCCAGCAGCTTTACAGGGAGTTTTTCCTACGAGCAGTACTTC.

The CDR3, as DNA: TGCGCCAGCAGCTTGTCTATCCGCCGGGACTCCCTCCACTTT. Translation: CASSLSIRRDSLHF. This chain connects TRBV5-1 to TRBJ1-6; perhaps TRBD1 as D (5 bases). Germline CDR1 reads SGHRS; CDR2 reads YFSETQ. V was shortened by 1 base and J by 14 bases, with 16 bases between the two germline ends. This CDR3 spans 14 amino acids. The whole variable domain, filled in from reference TRBV5-1 and TRBJ1-6, reads KAGVTQTPRYLIKTRGQQVTLSCSPISGHRSVSWYQQTPGQGLQFLFEYFSETQRNKGNFPGRFSGRQFSNSRSEMNVSTLELGDSALYLCASSLSIRRDSLHFGNGTRLTVT.

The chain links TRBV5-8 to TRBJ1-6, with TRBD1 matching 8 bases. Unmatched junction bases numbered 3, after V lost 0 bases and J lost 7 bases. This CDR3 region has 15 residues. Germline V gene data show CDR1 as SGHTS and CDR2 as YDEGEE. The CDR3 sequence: CASSLAGQENSPLHF. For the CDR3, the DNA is TGTGCCAGCAGCTTGGCGGGACAGGAGAATTCACCCCTCCACTTT. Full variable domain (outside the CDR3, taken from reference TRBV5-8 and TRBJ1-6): EAGVTQSPTHLIKTRGQQATLRCSPISGHTSVYWYQQALGLGLQFLLWYDEGEERNRGNFPPRFSGRQFPNYSSELNVNALELEDSALYLCASSLAGQENSPLHFGNGTRLTVT.

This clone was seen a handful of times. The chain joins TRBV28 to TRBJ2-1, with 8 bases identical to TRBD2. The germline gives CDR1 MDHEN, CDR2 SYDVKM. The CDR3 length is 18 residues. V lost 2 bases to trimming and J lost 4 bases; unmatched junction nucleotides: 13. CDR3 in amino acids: CASSLGSRGGGRYNEQFF. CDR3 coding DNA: TGTGCCAGCAGTTTAGGCTCCCGGGGCGGGGGGAGATACAATGAGCAGTTCTTC.

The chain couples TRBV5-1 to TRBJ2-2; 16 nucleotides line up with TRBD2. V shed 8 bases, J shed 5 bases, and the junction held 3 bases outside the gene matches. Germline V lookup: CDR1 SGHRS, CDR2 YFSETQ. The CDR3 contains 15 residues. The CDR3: CARGTSGRVTGELFF. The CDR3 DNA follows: TGCGCCAGAGGGACTAGCGGGAGGGTGACCGGGGAGCTGTTTTTT.

CDR3 in amino acids: CASSGQGNEKLFF. The DNA for the CDR3 is TGTGCCAGCAGCGGACAGGGAAATGAAAAACTGTTTTTT. J is TRBJ1-4 and V is TRBV9, with 7 bases fitting TRBD1. The CDR3 extends over 13 amino acids. CDR1 and CDR2 from the germline V gene are SGDLS and YYNGEE. Germline trimming cut 3 bases from V and 5 bases from J; bases unmatched to any gene: 1.

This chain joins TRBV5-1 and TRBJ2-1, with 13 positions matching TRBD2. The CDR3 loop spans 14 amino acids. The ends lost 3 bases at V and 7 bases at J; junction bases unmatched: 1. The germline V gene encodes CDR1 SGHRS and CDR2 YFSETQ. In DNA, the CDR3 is TGCGCCAGCAGCTCGGGACTAGCGGGAAATGAGCAGTTCTTC. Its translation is CASSSGLAGNEQFF.

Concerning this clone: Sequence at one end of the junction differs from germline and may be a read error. Here the CDR3 reads CASSSPITDTQYF. The CDR3 nucleotides read TGTGCCAGCAGTTCCCCTATCACAGATACGCAGTATTTC. The chain couples TRBV6-2 or TRBV6-3 to TRBJ2-3; no definite D call. This CDR3 is built from 13 residues. Germline V CDR1 and CDR2: MNHEY, SVGEGT.

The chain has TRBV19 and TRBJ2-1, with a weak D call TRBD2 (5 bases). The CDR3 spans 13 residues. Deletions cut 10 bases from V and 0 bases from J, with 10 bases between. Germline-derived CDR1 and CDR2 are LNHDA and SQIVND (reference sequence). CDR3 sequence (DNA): TGTGCCACCCGGGAAAGCTCCTACAATGAGCAGTTCTTC. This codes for CATRESSYNEQFF.

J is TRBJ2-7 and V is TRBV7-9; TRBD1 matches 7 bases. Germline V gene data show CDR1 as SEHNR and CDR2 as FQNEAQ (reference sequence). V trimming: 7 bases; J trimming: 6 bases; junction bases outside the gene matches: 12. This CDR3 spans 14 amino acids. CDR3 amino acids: CASTLQGIPSEQYF. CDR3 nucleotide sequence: TGTGCCAGCACTTTACAGGGGATTCCATCCGAGCAGTACTTC.

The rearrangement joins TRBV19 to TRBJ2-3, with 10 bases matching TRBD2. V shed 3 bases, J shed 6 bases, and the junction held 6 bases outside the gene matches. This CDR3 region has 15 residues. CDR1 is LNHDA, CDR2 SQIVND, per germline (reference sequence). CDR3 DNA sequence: TGTGCCAGTAGTATGGGGCTAGCGGGAGCCGATACGCAGTATTTT. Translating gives CASSMGLAGADTQYF.

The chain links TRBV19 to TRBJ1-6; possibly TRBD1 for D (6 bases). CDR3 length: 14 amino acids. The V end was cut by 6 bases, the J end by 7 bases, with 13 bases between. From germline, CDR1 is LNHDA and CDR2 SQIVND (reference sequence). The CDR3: CASSPRQENSPLHF. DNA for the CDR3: TGTGCCAGTAGCCCTCGACAGGAGAATTCACCCCTCCACTTT.

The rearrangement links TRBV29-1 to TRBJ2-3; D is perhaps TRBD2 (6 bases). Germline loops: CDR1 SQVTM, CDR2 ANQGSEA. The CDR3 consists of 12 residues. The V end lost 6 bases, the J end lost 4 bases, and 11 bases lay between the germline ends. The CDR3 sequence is CSVKLAADTQYF. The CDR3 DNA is TGCAGCGTCAAGTTAGCGGCAGATACGCAGTATTTT.

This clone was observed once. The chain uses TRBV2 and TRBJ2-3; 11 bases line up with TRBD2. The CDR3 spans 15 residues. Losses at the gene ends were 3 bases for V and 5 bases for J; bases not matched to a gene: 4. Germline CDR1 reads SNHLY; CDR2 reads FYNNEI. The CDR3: CASSDPSGRLDTQYF. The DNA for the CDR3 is TGTGCCAGCAGTGACCCTAGCGGGAGGTTAGATACGCAGTATTTT.